The 14 T cell receptor beta chains below all came from one sample that was sequenced in a study of T cell repertoires in cytomegalovirus infection. Using its own MiXCR run on the reads, TCRdb lists one record per CDR3 protein. The sample shows 250,000 or so distinct CDR3 sequences, over 15% of them seen only once. The source material was CD8+ T cells from PBMCs. The receptors originated from a human donor in good health (CMV status not recorded). Some clones in this sample may be carry-over from other donors' samples.

This clonotype was found a few times. This chain joins TRBV6-6 and TRBJ2-1, with unresolved D. Trimming took off 2 bases at V and 5 bases at J, with 7 bases between the two ends. The CDR3 totals 13 residues. The germline V gene has CDR1 MNHNY and CDR2 SVGAGI (reference sequence). The CDR3 DNA sequence: TGTGCCAGCAGTTACGGGCCCGACAATGAGCAGTTCTTC. Residues: CASSYGPDNEQFF.

V usage is TRBV11-2 and J usage is TRBJ2-7, with D possibly TRBD2 on 6 matching bases. The V end lost 1 base, the J end lost 1 base, and 14 bases lay between the germline ends. CDR3 length: 16 amino acids. Germline V gene lookup returns CDR1 SGHAT and CDR2 FQNNGV. This CDR3 reads CASSLVSSGESYEQYF. In DNA form, the CDR3 reads TGTGCCAGCAGCTTAGTCTCCTCGGGGGAGTCCTACGAGCAGTACTTC.

The table lists this clonotype with many counts. The CDR3 nucleotides are TGTGCCAGCAGCTCCACTCCTCTCCCGAACACCGGGGAGCTGTTTTTT. This sequence encodes CASSSTPLPNTGELFF. The chain has TRBV7-6 and TRBJ2-2; D ambiguous. This CDR3 contains 16 residues. The V gene's germline CDR1 is SGHVS and CDR2 FNYEAQ. The V gene lost 4 bases and the J gene lost 0 bases, with 12 bases spanning the gap.

This clonotype showed up many times. The chain carries TRBV12-3 or TRBV12-4 and TRBJ2-7; the D is unclear. The CDR3 loop spans 12 amino acids. The CDR3 reads CASSSFFYEQYF. CDR3 coding DNA: TGTGCTTCTTCCTCCTTTTTCTACGAGCAGTACTTC.

In its sample, this clonotype was seen many times. This rearrangement joins TRBV27 to TRBJ2-1; tentatively, D is TRBD2 (5 bases). V was pared by 5 bases and J by 7 bases, with 18 bases between. The germline gives CDR1 MNHEY, CDR2 SMNVEV (reference sequence). The CDR3 consists of 15 residues. Here the CDR3 DNA reads TGTGCCAGCAGTCCACAAAGTGGAGGCTTTAATGAGCAGTTCTTC. It codes for CASSPQSGGFNEQFF.

The V call is TRBV19, the J call TRBJ1-5; 8 bases agree with TRBD1. Trimming at V came to 9 bases and at J to 5 bases, leaving 9 bases not matched to a gene. Germline CDR1 is LNHDA and CDR2 is SQIVND (reference sequence). This CDR3 is 14 amino acids long. The CDR3 sequence is CASATGQGHQPQHF. The CDR3 DNA follows: TGTGCCAGCGCCACCGGACAGGGCCATCAGCCCCAGCATTTT. Using reference TRBV19 and TRBJ1-5 for the parts outside the CDR3, the full variable domain is DGGITQSPKYLFRKEGQNVTLSCEQNLNHDAMYWYRQDPGQGLRLIYYSQIVNDFQKGDIAEGYSVSREKKESFPLTVTSAQKNPTAFYLCASATGQGHQPQHFGDGTRLSIL.

This clonotype was seen ten or more times. J is TRBJ2-7 and V is TRBV7-9, with D perhaps TRBD1 (6 bases). There are 14 residues in the CDR3. Germline lookup yields CDR1 SEHNR and CDR2 FQNEAQ (reference sequence). V dropped 0 bases and J dropped 3 bases, with 9 bases sitting between them. This CDR3 reads CASSLARTDYEQYF. The CDR3 nucleotides read TGTGCCAGCAGCTTAGCCAGGACAGACTACGAGCAGTACTTC.

There are many counts of this clonotype. The chain joins TRBV6-6 to TRBJ2-7; maybe TRBD2 (6 bases). Deletions cut 6 bases from V and 1 base from J, with 16 bases between. From germline, CDR1 is MNHNY and CDR2 SVGAGI (reference sequence). The CDR3 spans 15 residues. The CDR3 is CASRYVAGRSYEQYF. The CDR3 region has the DNA TGTGCCAGCAGATACGTGGCAGGGAGGTCCTACGAGCAGTACTTC.

This clonotype was counted ten times or more. The chain links TRBV7-9 to TRBJ1-5, with 9 bases aligning to TRBD1. Germline V gives CDR1 SEHNR, CDR2 FQNEAQ (reference sequence). This CDR3 is built from 14 residues. Unmatched junction bases numbered 5, after V lost 6 bases and J lost 5 bases. The CDR3 protein is CASSSTGGDQPQHF. Written as DNA, the CDR3 is TGTGCCAGCAGTTCGACAGGGGGTGATCAGCCCCAGCATTTT.

The table lists this clonotype with a few counts. J is TRBJ2-7 and V is TRBV4-3; D not resolved. Germline values: CDR1 LGHNA, CDR2 YSLEER. The CDR3 consists of 13 residues. The ends were cut back, 0 bases at V and 6 bases at J, with 9 bases in the middle. CDR3 loop: CASSQDRTFEQYF. The CDR3 coding sequence is TGCGCCAGCAGCCAAGATCGAACTTTCGAGCAGTACTTC.

This clonotype was counted a few times. J is TRBJ1-1 and V is TRBV12-3 or TRBV12-4, with D unresolved. The CDR3 totals 13 residues. Trimming took 7 bases from V and 4 from J, leaving 13 bases between them. Here the CDR3 DNA reads TGTGCCAGCACCCGGTCGTTGGGCACTGAAGCTTTCTTT. Residues: CASTRSLGTEAFF.

This clonotype was observed many times. In DNA, the CDR3 is TGTGCCAGCAGCCCGGACAGGTCGGGTGGCTACACCTTC. It encodes CASSPDRSGGYTF. This rearrangement joins TRBV7-9 to TRBJ1-2; TRBD1 matches 7 bases. The CDR3 is 13 amino acids. Germline V gene sequence: CDR1 SEHNR, CDR2 FQNEAQ (reference sequence). The V segment lost 5 bases and the J segment 7 bases; nucleotides outside the gene matches: 7.

This clonotype appeared many times. This chain joins TRBV7-6 and TRBJ2-5; D is perhaps TRBD1 or TRBD2 (5 bases each). The CDR3 has 20 residues. Germline loops: CDR1 SGHVS, CDR2 FNYEAQ. V lost 1 base and J 2 bases, leaving 26 bases between the germline ends. The CDR3 nucleotides are TGTGCCAGCAGCTTAGTACCGGGCAGGGTAGCGTTTTCGCCGCAAGAGACCCAGTACTTC. Translation: CASSLVPGRVAFSPQETQYF.

As regards this clonotype: A read error may explain this, as a much larger clone is one base away. The V call is TRBV7-8, the J call TRBJ2-5, with 9 bases that match TRBD1. The germline V gene has CDR1 SGHVS and CDR2 FQNEAQ. This CDR3 comprises 15 residues. CDR3 nucleotide sequence: TGTGCAACCGGCGGGACAGGGATGACACAAGAGACCCAGTACTTC. Encoded protein: CATGGTGMTQETQYF. Based on the CDR3 plus reference TRBV7-8 and TRBJ2-5, the full variable domain is GAGVSQSPRYKVAKRGQDVALRCDPISGHVSLFWYQQALGQGPEFLTYFQNEAQLDKSGLPSDRFFAERPEGSVSTLKIQRTQQEDSAVYLCATGGTGMTQETQYFGPGTRLLVL.